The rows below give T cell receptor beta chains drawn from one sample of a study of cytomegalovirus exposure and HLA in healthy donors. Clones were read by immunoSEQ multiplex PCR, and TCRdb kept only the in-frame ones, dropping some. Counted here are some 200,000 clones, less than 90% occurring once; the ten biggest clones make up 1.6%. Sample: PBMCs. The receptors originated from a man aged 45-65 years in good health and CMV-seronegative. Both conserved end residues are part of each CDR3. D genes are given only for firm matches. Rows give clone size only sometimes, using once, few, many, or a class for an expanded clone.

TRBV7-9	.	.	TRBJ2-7	CSSSQDTKYYEQYF	TGTTCCAGCAGCCAGGACACAAAATACTACGAGCAGTACTTC
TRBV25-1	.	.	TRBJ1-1	CASSGPGAEAFF	TGTGCCAGCAGTGGACCCGGAGCTGAAGCTTTCTTT
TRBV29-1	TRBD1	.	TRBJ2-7	CSGTGWLNEQYF	TGCAGCGGGACAGGGTGGCTAAACGAGCAGTACTTC
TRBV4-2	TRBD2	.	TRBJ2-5	CASSHAGLAGGIQGETQYF	TGTGCCAGCAGCCATGCCGGACTAGCGGGGGGGATTCAGGGGGAGACCCAGTACTTC
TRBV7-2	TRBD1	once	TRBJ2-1	CASSSDRAFYNEQFF	TGTGCCAGCAGCTCGGACAGGGCATTTTACAATGAGCAGTTCTTC
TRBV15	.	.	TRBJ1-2	CATSKGQTDGYTF	TGTGCCACCAGCAAAGGACAAACTGATGGCTACACCTTC
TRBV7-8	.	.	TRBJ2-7	CASSWGGKLYF	TGTGCCAGCAGCTGGGGGGGCAAACTGTACTTC
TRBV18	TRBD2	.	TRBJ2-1	CASSNRGGGGANEQFF	TGTGCCAGCTCCAACCGCGGTGGCGGGGGGGCAAATGAGCAGTTCTTC
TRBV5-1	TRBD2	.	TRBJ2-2	CASSKREGNTGELFF	TGCGCCAGCAGTAAGAGGGAGGGGAACACCGGGGAGCTGTTTTTT
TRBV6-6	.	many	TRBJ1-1	CASSSQTGFTEAFF	TGTGCCAGCAGTTCCCAGACAGGATTCACTGAAGCTTTCTTT
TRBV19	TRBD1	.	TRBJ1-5	CASSTLGGTGGYSNQPQHF	TGTGCCAGTAGTACACTCGGGGGGACAGGGGGCTATAGCAATCAGCCCCAGCATTTT
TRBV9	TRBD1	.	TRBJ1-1	CASSVFSGGNTEAFF	TGTGCCAGCAGCGTCTTTTCAGGGGGGAACACTGAAGCTTTCTTT
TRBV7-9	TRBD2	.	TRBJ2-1	CASSLGGGRSYNEQFF	TGTGCCAGCAGCTTGGGGGGCGGGAGGTCCTACAATGAGCAGTTCTTC
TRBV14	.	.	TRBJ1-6	CASSPVIGRGSSPLHF	TGTGCCAGCAGCCCAGTCATAGGCAGGGGAAGCTCACCCCTCCACTTT
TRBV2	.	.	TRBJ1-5	CASSGGSGVNQPQHF	TGTGCCAGCAGTGGGGGATCAGGGGTCAATCAGCCCCAGCATTTT
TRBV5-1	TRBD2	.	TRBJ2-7	CASSLEGTIGEQYF	TGCGCCAGCAGCTTGGAAGGGACTATCGGCGAGCAGTACTTC
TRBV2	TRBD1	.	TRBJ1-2	CASLDRGSNYGYTF	TGTGCCAGCTTAGACAGGGGTTCCAACTATGGCTACACCTTC
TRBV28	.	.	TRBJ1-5	CASSLWGRNQPQHF	TGTGCCAGCAGTTTATGGGGCAGAAACCAGCCCCAGCATTTT
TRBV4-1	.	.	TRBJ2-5	CASSLSRTVKETQYF	TGCGCCAGCAGCCTTTCCAGGACAGTGAAGGAGACCCAGTACTTC
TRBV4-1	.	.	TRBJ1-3	CASSPRASLSGNTIYF	TGCGCCAGCAGCCCGCGGGCCTCCTTGTCCGGAAACACCATATATTTT
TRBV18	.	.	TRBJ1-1	CASSPMTGQQRAEAFF	TGTGCCAGCTCACCAATGACGGGACAACAAAGGGCTGAAGCTTTCTTT
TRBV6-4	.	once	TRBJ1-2	CASSDGRGPLHGYTF	TGTGCCAGCAGTGACGGGAGGGGCCCTCTGCATGGCTACACCTTC
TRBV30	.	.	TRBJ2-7	CAWSGRGSYEQYF	TGTGCCTGGAGTGGCAGGGGATCCTACGAGCAGTACTTC
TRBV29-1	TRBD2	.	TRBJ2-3	CSVALTSGGLSTDTQYF	TGCAGCGTTGCGCTGACTAGCGGGGGATTGAGCACAGATACGCAGTATTTT
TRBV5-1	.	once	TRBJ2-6	CASSLVGQLSGANVLTF	TGCGCCAGCAGCTTGGTAGGACAGTTATCTGGGGCCAACGTCCTGACTTTC
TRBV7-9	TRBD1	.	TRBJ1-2	CASSYGDSTRGYTF	TGTGCCAGCAGCTATGGGGACAGTACGCGGGGCTACACCTTC
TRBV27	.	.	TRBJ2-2	CASSFSYRVANTGELFF	TGTGCCAGCAGTTTTTCTTACAGGGTGGCCAACACCGGGGAGCTGTTTTTT
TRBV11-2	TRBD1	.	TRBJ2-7	CASTLGWDRAEQYF	TGTGCCAGCACCCTTGGGTGGGACAGGGCCGAGCAGTACTTC
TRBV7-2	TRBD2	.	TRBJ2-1	CASRVLPSGSYNEQFF	TGTGCCAGCAGGGTCCTACCTAGCGGATCCTACAATGAGCAGTTCTTC
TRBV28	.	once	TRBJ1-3	CASSSPGGKRGTIYF	TGTGCCAGCAGTTCCCCGGGGGGCAAACGGGGGACCATATATTTT
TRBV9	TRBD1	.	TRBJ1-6	CASSVEGGYNNSPLHF	TGTGCCAGCAGCGTAGAAGGGGGCTACAATAATTCACCCCTCCACTTT
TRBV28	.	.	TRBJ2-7	CASITGSPPYEQYF	TGTGCCAGCATCACCGGGTCCCCTCCTTACGAGCAGTACTTC
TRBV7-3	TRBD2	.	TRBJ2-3	CASSSPGTTAQYF	TGTGCCAGCAGCTCACCCGGGACTACGGCGCAGTATTTT
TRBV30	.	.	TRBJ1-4	CAWRYKGQGNEKLFF	TGTGCCTGGAGGTATAAGGGGCAGGGGAATGAAAAACTGTTTTTT
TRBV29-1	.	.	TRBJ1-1	CSGGLQGLAEAFF	TGCAGCGGGGGCTTACAGGGTTTGGCTGAAGCTTTCTTT
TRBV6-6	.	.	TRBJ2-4	CASSYSGGGKNIQYF	TGTGCCAGCAGTTACTCAGGGGGGGGGAAAAACATTCAGTACTTC
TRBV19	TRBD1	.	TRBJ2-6	CAVGTGGFGANVLTF	TGTGCCGTCGGGACAGGGGGATTTGGGGCCAACGTCCTGACTTTC
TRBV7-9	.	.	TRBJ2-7	CSSSLVAGRTYEQYF	TGTTCCAGCAGCTTAGTGGCAGGGCGGACCTACGAGCAGTACTTC
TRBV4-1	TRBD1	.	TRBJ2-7	CASSQDTGQGFFHEQYF	TGCGCCAGCAGCCAAGATACGGGACAGGGTTTTTTCCACGAGCAGTACTTC
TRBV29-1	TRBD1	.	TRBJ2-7	CSVDMKGAIYEQYF	TGCAGCGTTGACATGAAGGGGGCCATCTACGAGCAGTACTTC
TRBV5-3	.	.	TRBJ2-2	CARSTQTDTGELFF	TGTGCCAGAAGCACACAGACAGACACCGGGGAGCTGTTTTTT
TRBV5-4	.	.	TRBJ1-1	CASRQGHLNTEAFF	TGTGCCAGCAGGCAGGGACACCTAAACACTGAAGCTTTCTTT
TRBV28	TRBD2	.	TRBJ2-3	CASSLALAGVEDTQYF	TGTGCCAGCAGTCTCGCCCTAGCGGGAGTGGAAGATACGCAGTATTTT
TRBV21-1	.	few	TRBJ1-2	CATPGGNYGYTF	TGTGCCACCCCTGGAGGGAACTATGGCTACACCTTC
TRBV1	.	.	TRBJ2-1	CTSSHSQRPGEQFF	TGCACCAGCAGCCACTCCCAGCGGCCCGGTGAGCAGTTCTTC
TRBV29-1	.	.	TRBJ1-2	CSVGQGNYGYTF	TGCAGCGTTGGGCAGGGGAACTATGGCTACACCTTC
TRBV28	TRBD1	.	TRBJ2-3	CASIAGTGGLDTQYF	TGTGCCAGCATTGCCGGGACAGGGGGTTTAGATACGCAGTATTTT
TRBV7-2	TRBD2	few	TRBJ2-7	CASSSLAGPPHEQYF	TGTGCCAGCAGCTCACTAGCGGGGCCCCCCCACGAGCAGTACTTC
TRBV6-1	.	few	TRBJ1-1	CASSARGTNTEAFF	TGTGCCAGCAGTGCCCGGGGAACGAACACTGAAGCTTTCTTT
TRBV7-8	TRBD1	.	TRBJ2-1	CASSSTILGQGISYNEQFF	TGTGCCAGCAGCTCCACAATCCTTGGACAGGGAATTTCCTACAATGAGCAGTTCTTC
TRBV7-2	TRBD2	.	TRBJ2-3	CASNPRGTRDTQYF	TGTGCCAGCAACCCGCGGGGGACGCGCGATACGCAGTATTTT
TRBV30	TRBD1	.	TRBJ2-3	CAWSPGQGTDTQYF	TGTGCCTGGAGCCCGGGACAGGGTACAGATACGCAGTATTTT
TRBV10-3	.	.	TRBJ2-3	CAISPDTDTQYF	TGTGCCATCAGCCCAGACACAGATACGCAGTATTTT